The rows below give T cell receptor beta chains drawn from one sample of a study of blood T cell repertoires in COVID-19. Only in-frame clones appear in the TCRdb table, and some are missing; sequencing was by immunoSEQ multiplex PCR. The sample lists about 74,000 clones; roughly 90% were seen once. Sequencing was carried out using peripheral blood. These receptors all come from a man aged 45-65 years with acute or convalescent COVID-19. The CDR3 runs from the conserved cysteine through the conserved F or W. D genes are given only for firm matches. Size is omitted from some rows. Given values are once, few, many or a class for expanded clones.

d_gene	v_gene	abundance	j_gene	CDR3nt	CDR3aa
TRBD1	TRBV5-4	NA	TRBJ1-1	TGTGCCAGCACCCGGGACAGAGAAGCTTTCTTT	CASTRDREAFF
NA	TRBV9	NA	TRBJ2-3	TGTGCCAGCAGCGGAGGGGGAGAAGATACGCAGTATTTT	CASSGGGEDTQYF
NA	TRBV7-9	NA	TRBJ1-6	TGTGCCAGCAGCTTTCAGGCAGTAAATTCACCCCTCCACTTT	CASSFQAVNSPLHF
TRBD1	TRBV28	NA	TRBJ2-7	TGTGCCAGCAGTTTGGGCACAGGGGGAGGCTACGAGCAGTACTTC	CASSLGTGGGYEQYF
TRBD1	TRBV6-1	NA	TRBJ1-1	TGTGCCAGCAGCGAAGGACAGGGGGCCAACACTGAAGCTTTCTTT	CASSEGQGANTEAFF
NA	TRBV7-7	NA	TRBJ1-2	TGTGCTAGCAGCTTAGCGAGAAGGGGTGACTATGGCTACACCTTC	CASSLARRGDYGYTF
TRBD2	TRBV2	NA	TRBJ2-3	TGTGCCAGCCAGAACAACGGCGGGGGAACCGATCTGTATTTT	CASQNNGGGTDLYF
TRBD2	TRBV18	NA	TRBJ2-3	TGTGCCAGCTCACCACTTGGCAGCGGGGGGGCCCCAGATACGCAGTATTTT	CASSPLGSGGAPDTQYF
NA	TRBV25-1	NA	TRBJ2-1	TGTGCCAGCAGTGAACCCCGGGGAGTCTACAATGAGCAGTTCTTC	CASSEPRGVYNEQFF
NA	TRBV5-6	few	TRBJ2-4	TGTGCCAGCAGCTTGGTACAGGGTGACATTCAGTACTTC	CASSLVQGDIQYF
NA	TRBV4-3	few	TRBJ1-4	TGCGCCAGCAGCCAAGGGGAGGGCCAGGGGTCTGAAAAACTGTTTTTT	CASSQGEGQGSEKLFF
TRBD1	TRBV6-5	NA	TRBJ1-1	TGTGCCAGCAGTTACTTCCGGGACAGGATGCACACTGAAGCTTTCTTT	CASSYFRDRMHTEAFF
NA	TRBV4-3	NA	TRBJ1-2	TGCGCCAGCAGCCGATACGGGGCTAACTATGGCTACACCTTC	CASSRYGANYGYTF
TRBD2	TRBV3-1/TRBV3-2	NA	TRBJ2-3	TGTGCCAGCAGCCGACTAGCGGGGGGCACAGATACGCAGTATTTT	CASSRLAGGTDTQYF
TRBD1	TRBV7-6	NA	TRBJ1-4	TGTGCCAGCAGCTTGGGGACAGGGGGGCCGTACGAAAAACTGTTTTTT	CASSLGTGGPYEKLFF
NA	TRBV9	NA	TRBJ2-6	TGTGCCAGCGGACCGGGACACCTCTCTGGGGCCAACGTCCTGACTTTC	CASGPGHLSGANVLTF
TRBD1	TRBV19	few	TRBJ1-1	TGTGCCAGTAGTATCCCGGGACAGGTCTCTGAAGCTTTCTTT	CASSIPGQVSEAFF
TRBD1	TRBV9	NA	TRBJ2-7	TGTGCCAGCAGCGCAGGACAGGGTCGCTACGAGCAGTACTTC	CASSAGQGRYEQYF
TRBD2	TRBV29-1	NA	TRBJ2-1	TGCAGCGTTGGGGGACTAGCGGGTACCTACAATGAGCAGTTCTTC	CSVGGLAGTYNEQFF
TRBD2	TRBV5-1	NA	TRBJ2-7	TGCGCCAGCAGCTTTTCTAGCGGACCCTACGAGCAGTACTTC	CASSFSSGPYEQYF
NA	TRBV28	NA	TRBJ1-5	TGTGCCAGCAGTTTACAGGCCGATCAGCCCCAGCATTTT	CASSLQADQPQHF
NA	TRBV21-1	NA	TRBJ1-1	TGTGCCAGCAGTAAACGGTGGACAGGGGACCCACCGAGGGCTTTCTTT	CASSKRWTGDPPRAFF
NA	TRBV7-6	NA	TRBJ2-2	TGTGCCAGCAGCTTAGGTTCGCGTCCCGGAGAGGGGGAGCTGTTTTTT	CASSLGSRPGEGELFF
NA	TRBV7-3	NA	TRBJ2-1	TGTGCCAGCAGCCTCGACAGTTCTCTCAATGAGCAGTTCTTC	CASSLDSSLNEQFF
NA	TRBV6-2/TRBV6-3	NA	TRBJ2-2	TGTGCCAGCAGTTTACAGGGAACCGGGGAGCTGTTTTTT	CASSLQGTGELFF
NA	TRBV27	NA	TRBJ1-5	TGTGCCAGCAGTTTTGTTCCAGCAGGGTCACAGCATTTT	CASSFVPAGSQHF
TRBD2	TRBV11-2	NA	TRBJ2-1	TGTGCCAGCAGCGCGTCGGGGGGGGTCTCCTACAATGAGCAGTTCTTC	CASSASGGVSYNEQFF
NA	TRBV28	NA	TRBJ1-2	TGTGCCAGCGGGCCCCCGGCCCTTGGCTACACCTTC	CASGPPALGYTF